This T cell receptor (beta chain) is from a study of T-cell reconstitution after alpha-beta-depleted transplantation in children. A TCRbeta library incorporating unique molecular identifiers was prepared. In TCRdb, the PCR reads were re-called with MiXCR into one record per CDR3 protein. The sample includes 490,000 or so distinct CDR3 sequences, around 12% of them seen just once. This CDR3 has 15 residues. Losses at the gene ends were 3 bases for V and 4 bases for J; bases not matched to a gene: 6. Germline V gives CDR1 SGHKS, CDR2 YYEKEE (reference sequence). Sequenced material: PBMCs from the stem cell graft donor, taken from the stem cell graft. J is TRBJ2-2 and V is TRBV5-5; 7 bases are a match to TRBD1. The TCR was taken from a human donor who donated a stem cell graft to a child with combined immunodeficiency. CDR3 residues: CASSWGRGTTGELFF. CDR3 DNA: TGTGCCAGCAGCTGGGGCAGGGGGACCACCGGGGAGCTGTTTTTT.